This TCR beta chain was profiled in a study of blood T cell repertoires in COVID-19. Turning to the study itself: Sites in the United States, Italy and Spain provided acute and convalescent COVID-19 samples. From T cells, B-cell-depleted T cells, or PBMCs came the material, which was cDNA or gDNA.

Trimming shortened V by 0 bases and J by 6 bases, and 15 bases separated the two germline ends. The V gene's germline CDR1 is LGHDT and CDR2 YNNKEL (reference sequence). This CDR3 has 15 residues. In the study's own analysis: Amplification of reference gene primers provided the estimated nucleated cell counts. The repertoire was sequenced with immunoSEQ multiplex PCR; TCRdb's copy has only in-frame clones and lacks some. D and trimming come from the DNA, and the V and J calls and clone size come from that table. The table lists some 28,000 clones, 87% of them singletons. The chain carries TRBV3-1 (or the pseudogene TRBV3-2) and TRBJ2-7, with a possible D match to TRBD2 (5 bases). The sample comprised peripheral blood. The clonotype comes from a human donor in a cohort sampled during active COVID-19. As DNA, the CDR3 is TGTGCCAGCAGCCAAGATCACGGACTCCGTCCCGAGCAGTACTTC. As protein: CASSQDHGLRPEQYF.